This T cell receptor (beta chain) originates from a study of vaccination and CD4 T cells after COVID-19. As for the study in general: Recovered patients in the cohort numbered six men and four women, two of them Hispanic.

About this clonotype: Its antigen is not identified.

CD4+ T cells that had been cultured provided DNA sequenced with the Oncomine TCR Beta short-read assay. From the PCR reads, TCRdb called clonotypes with MiXCR, one entry per CDR3 protein. The sample comprises fewer than 20,000 distinct CDR3 sequences, approximately 40% of which are singletons, and 17% rests with the top ten. Indicated time point: late sampling 161 to 241 days after vaccination in a few convalescent patients. Treatment specified: approximately 10-day PBMC culture with coronavirus spike peptide pools or control peptides (ViraFEST assay). This sequence originates from a human donor who had recovered from COVID-19. Here the sequenced sample was CD4+ T cells from blood, cultured in vitro, taken about 7 months after SARS-CoV-2 vaccination.

CDR3 region: CASSQGTGRETQYF. The DNA for the CDR3 is TGTGCCAGCAGTCAAGGGACGGGGCGGGAGACCCAGTACTTC. The chain carries TRBV12-3 or TRBV12-4 and TRBJ2-5, with D perhaps matching TRBD1 or TRBD2 (5 bases each). This CDR3 comprises 14 residues. V shed 5 bases and J shed 5 bases, with 15 bases lying between them.